Given below is one T cell receptor (beta chain) in context. TCRdb processed the 5' RACE reads anew with MiXCR; each CDR3 protein has one entry. This sample carries 100,000 to 130,000 distinct CDR3 sequences, roughly 14% of them seen once, and the ten largest clones take around 43%. The data originate from a study of T-cell memory formation after mild COVID-19. This CDR3 spans 17 amino acids. The germline V and J ends were trimmed by 1 base and 2 bases, with 15 bases remaining between them. CDR1 and CDR2 from the germline V gene are LGHNA and YSLEER. This receptor was taken from a man aged 18 to 29 who had mild COVID-19 (a few samples of this study predate the infection). Cell type and time point are not known. The chain is built from TRBV4-3 and TRBJ2-1; D remains unclear. Sequencing used PBMCs or a T cell subset sorted from them (not recorded which). The DNA of the CDR3 is TGCGCCAGCAGCCAAGCCCGCGGCTCCAGAGCCTACAATGAGCAGTTCTTC. Its translation: CASSQARGSRAYNEQFF.